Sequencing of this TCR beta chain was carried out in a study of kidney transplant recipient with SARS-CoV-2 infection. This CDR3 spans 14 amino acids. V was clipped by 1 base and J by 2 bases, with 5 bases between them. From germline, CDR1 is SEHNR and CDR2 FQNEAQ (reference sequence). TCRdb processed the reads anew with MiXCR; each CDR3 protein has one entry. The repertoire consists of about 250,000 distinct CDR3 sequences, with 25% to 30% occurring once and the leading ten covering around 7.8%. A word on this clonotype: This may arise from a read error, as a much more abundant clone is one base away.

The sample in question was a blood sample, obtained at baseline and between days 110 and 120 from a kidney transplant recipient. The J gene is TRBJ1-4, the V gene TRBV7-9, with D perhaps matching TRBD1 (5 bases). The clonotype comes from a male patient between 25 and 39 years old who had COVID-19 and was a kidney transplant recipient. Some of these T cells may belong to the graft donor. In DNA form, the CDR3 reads TGTGCCAGCAGCTTAGGGGGCACTAATGAAAAACTGTTTTTT. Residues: CASSLGGTNEKLFF.